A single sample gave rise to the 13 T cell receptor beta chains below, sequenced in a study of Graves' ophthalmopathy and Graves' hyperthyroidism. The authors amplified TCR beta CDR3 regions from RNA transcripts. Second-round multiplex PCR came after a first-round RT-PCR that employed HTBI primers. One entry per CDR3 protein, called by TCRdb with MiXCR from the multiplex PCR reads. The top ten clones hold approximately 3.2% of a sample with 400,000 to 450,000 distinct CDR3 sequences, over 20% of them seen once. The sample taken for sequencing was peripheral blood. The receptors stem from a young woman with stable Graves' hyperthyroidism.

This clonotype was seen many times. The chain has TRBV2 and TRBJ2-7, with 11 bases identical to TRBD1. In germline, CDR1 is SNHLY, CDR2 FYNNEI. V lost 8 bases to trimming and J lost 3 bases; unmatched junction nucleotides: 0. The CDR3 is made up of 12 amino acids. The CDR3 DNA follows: TGTGCCAGCGGGACAGGGGGCTACGAGCAGTACTTC. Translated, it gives CASGTGGYEQYF.

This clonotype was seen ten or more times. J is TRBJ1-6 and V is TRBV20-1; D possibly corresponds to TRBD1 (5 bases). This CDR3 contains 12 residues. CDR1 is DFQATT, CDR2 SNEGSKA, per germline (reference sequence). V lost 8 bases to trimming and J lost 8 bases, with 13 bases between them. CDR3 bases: TGCAGTACCCAGGGAAAAGATTCACCCCTCCACTTT. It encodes CSTQGKDSPLHF.

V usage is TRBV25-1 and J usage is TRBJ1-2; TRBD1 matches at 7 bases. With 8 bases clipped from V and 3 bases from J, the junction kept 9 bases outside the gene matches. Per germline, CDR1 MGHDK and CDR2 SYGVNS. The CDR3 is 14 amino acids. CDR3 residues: CASGSYDRDYGYTF. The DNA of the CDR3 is TGTGCCAGCGGGTCCTACGACAGGGACTATGGCTACACCTTC.

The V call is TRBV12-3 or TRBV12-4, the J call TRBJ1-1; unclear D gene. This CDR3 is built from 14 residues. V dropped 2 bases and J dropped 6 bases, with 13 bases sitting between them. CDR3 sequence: CASSLLGRRAEAFF. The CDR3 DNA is TGTGCCAGCAGTTTATTAGGGAGGAGGGCTGAAGCTTTCTTT.

This CDR3 is CASSLSTGPGNTIYF. CDR3 nucleotides: TGTGCCAGCAGCTTATCGACAGGGCCTGGAAACACCATATATTTT. The gene calls are TRBV7-3 and TRBJ1-3, with TRBD1 matching 7 bases. Trimming took 2 bases from V and 2 from J; bases not matched to a gene: 3. The germline V gene encodes CDR1 SGHTA and CDR2 FQGTGA. The length of the CDR3 is 15 residues.

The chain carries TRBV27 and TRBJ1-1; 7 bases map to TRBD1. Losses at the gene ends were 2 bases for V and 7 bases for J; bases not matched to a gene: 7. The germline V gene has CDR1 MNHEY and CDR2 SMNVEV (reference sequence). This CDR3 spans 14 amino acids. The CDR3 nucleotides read TGTGCCAGCAGTTTACAGGGGGTCAGCGGTGAAGCTTTCTTT. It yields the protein CASSLQGVSGEAFF.

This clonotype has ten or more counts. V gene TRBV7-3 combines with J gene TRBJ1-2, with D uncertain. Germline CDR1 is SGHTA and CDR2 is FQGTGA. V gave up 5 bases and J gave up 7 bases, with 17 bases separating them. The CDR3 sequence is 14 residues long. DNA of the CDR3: TGTGCCAGCAGCCCGACGGCGGGGTTAGTTGGCTACACCTTC. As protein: CASSPTAGLVGYTF.

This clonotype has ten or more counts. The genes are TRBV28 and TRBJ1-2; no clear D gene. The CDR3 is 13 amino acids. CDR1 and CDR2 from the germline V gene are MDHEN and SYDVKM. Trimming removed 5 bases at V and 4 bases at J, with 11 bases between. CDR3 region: CASSPSSSYGYTF. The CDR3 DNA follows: TGTGCCAGCAGTCCGTCAAGCTCCTATGGCTACACCTTC.

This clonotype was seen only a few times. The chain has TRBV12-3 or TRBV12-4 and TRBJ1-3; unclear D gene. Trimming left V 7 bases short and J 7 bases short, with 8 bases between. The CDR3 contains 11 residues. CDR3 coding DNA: TGTGCCAGCAACAATTTTAACACCATATATTTT. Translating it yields CASNNFNTIYF.

CDR3 in DNA: TGCAGGGCCGGGACTAGCGGGAGACATGAGCAGTTCTTC. Protein sequence: CRAGTSGRHEQFF. V usage is TRBV20-1 and J usage is TRBJ2-1; 14 bases map to TRBD2. The germline V gene has CDR1 DFQATT and CDR2 SNEGSKA (reference sequence). This CDR3 region has 13 residues.

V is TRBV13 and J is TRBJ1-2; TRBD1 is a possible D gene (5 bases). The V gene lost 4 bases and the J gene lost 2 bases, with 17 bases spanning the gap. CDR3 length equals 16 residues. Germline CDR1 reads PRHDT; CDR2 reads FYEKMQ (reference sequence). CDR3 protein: CASSSSRGPRNYGYTF. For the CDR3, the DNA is TGTGCCAGCAGCTCATCGAGGGGCCCACGGAACTATGGCTACACCTTC. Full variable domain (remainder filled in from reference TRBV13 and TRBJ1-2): AAGVIQSPRHLIKEKRETATLKCYPIPRHDTVYWYQQGPGQDPQFLISFYEKMQSDKGSIPDRFSAQQFSDYHSELNMSSLELGDSALYFCASSSSRGPRNYGYTFGSGTRLTVV.

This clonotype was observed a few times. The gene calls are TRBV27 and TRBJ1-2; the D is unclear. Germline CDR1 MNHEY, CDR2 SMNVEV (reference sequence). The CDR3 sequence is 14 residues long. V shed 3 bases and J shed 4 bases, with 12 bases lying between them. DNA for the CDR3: TGTGCCAGCAGTTTCACCGACACTCCCTATGGCTACACCTTC. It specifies CASSFTDTPYGYTF.

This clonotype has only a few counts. Here the CDR3 reads CASSWGGPPYEQYF. CDR3 DNA: TGTGCCAGTAGTTGGGGTGGGCCACCCTACGAGCAGTACTTC. The chain combines TRBV19 with TRBJ2-7, with D hard to call. V was cut by 5 bases and J by 2 bases, with 13 bases left in between. CDR3 length equals 14 residues. Germline CDR1 LNHDA, CDR2 SQIVND (reference sequence).